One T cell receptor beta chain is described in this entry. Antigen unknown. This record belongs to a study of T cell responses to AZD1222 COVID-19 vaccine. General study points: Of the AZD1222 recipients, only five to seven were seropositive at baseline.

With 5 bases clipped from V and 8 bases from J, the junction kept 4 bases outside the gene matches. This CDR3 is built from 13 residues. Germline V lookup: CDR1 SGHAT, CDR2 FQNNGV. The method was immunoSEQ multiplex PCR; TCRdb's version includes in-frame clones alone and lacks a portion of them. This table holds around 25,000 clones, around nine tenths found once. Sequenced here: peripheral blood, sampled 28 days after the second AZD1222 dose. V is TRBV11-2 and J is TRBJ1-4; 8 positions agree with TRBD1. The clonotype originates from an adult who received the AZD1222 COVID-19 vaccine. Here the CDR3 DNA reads TGTGCCAGCAGCCCCCGGGACAGGGAAAAACTGTTTTTT. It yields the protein CASSPRDREKLFF.